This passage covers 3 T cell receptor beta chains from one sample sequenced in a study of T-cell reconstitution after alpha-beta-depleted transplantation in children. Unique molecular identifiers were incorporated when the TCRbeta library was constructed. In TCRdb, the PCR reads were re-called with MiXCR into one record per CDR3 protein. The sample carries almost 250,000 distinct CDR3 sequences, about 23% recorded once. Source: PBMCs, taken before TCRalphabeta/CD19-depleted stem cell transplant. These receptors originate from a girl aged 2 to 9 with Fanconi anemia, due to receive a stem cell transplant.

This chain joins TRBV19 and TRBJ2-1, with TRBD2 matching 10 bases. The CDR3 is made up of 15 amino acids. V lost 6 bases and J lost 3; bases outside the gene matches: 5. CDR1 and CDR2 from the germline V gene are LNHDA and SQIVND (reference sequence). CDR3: CASSLAGEIYNEQFF. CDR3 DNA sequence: TGTGCCAGTAGCCTAGCGGGGGAAATCTACAATGAGCAGTTCTTC.

CDR3 in DNA: TGTGCCAGCAGCTTCTCTGGGGCAAGGGAGACCCAGTACTTC. The encoded protein is CASSFSGARETQYF. This chain uses TRBV5-5 with TRBJ2-5; tentatively, D is TRBD1 (5 bases). Germline V gives CDR1 SGHKS, CDR2 YYEKEE (reference sequence). Between the trimmed V and J ends, which lost 2 bases and 5 bases, there was a span of 13 bases. This CDR3 spans 14 amino acids.

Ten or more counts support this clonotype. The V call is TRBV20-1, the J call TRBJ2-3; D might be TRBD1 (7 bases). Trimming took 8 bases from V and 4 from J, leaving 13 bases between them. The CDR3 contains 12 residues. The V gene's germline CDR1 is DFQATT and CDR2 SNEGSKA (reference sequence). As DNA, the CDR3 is TGCAGTACTGACAGGGAGGCAGATACGCAGTATTTT. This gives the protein CSTDREADTQYF.